These 3 T cell receptor beta chains were all obtained from the same sample, sequenced in a study of T cell repertoires in ileal Crohn's disease. TCRdb's table, derived via immunoSEQ multiplex PCR, lists solely in-frame clones and lacks some. Of some 16,000 clones listed, roughly 90% were seen once; the top ten hold 7.1%. The time point is: inflamed ileum from the surgical specimen. Input material: ileal tissue. The receptors derive from an adult with Crohn's disease.

This rearrangement joins TRBV10-1 to TRBJ1-6; 8 bases align to TRBD1. The CDR3 extends over 14 amino acids. CDR1 and CDR2 (germline): WNHNN, SYGVQD (reference sequence). The ends lost 6 bases at V and 10 bases at J; junction bases unmatched: 8. CDR3 sequence: CASSSGQGNSPLHF. For the CDR3, the DNA is TGCGCCAGCAGCTCCGGACAGGGAAACTCACCCCTCCACTTT.

V gene TRBV27 combines with J gene TRBJ2-3; 11 bases fit TRBD2. Germline CDR1 reads MNHEY; CDR2 reads SMNVEV (reference sequence). V lost 5 bases and J lost 0; bases outside the gene matches: 1. The CDR3 runs to 15 residues. The CDR3 protein is CASSLAGGSTDTQYF. DNA of the CDR3: TGTGCCAGCAGTCTAGCGGGGGGTAGCACAGATACGCAGTATTTT.

V usage is TRBV10-3 and J usage is TRBJ2-3, with 7 bases identical to TRBD2. The CDR3 is 12 residues long. The ends lost 6 bases at V and 6 bases at J; junction bases unmatched: 3. Germline V gene lookup returns CDR1 ENHRY and CDR2 SYGVKD. CDR3 DNA sequence: TGTGCCATCAGCCTGACTAGCGATACGCAGTATTTT. This gives the protein CAISLTSDTQYF.